Following are 18 T cell receptor beta chains from one sample sequenced in a study of cytomegalovirus exposure and HLA in healthy donors. 13 Jbeta primers and 60 Vbeta primers were used for the PCR. Repertoires were generated with immunoSEQ multiplex PCR, while TCRdb's copy carries only in-frame clones and drops some. The sample has over 100,000 clones; 65% to 80% are singletons. Sequencing input: PBMCs. Receptors originate from a male donor in good health and CMV-seropositive.

V and J are TRBV15 and TRBJ2-5; the D gene is possibly TRBD1 (6 bases). The V end lost 0 bases, the J end lost 6 bases, and 17 bases lay between the germline ends. The length of the CDR3 is 16 residues. Germline values: CDR1 LNHNV, CDR2 YYDKDF (reference sequence). The CDR3 sequence: CATSRDPLQGLKTQYF. The CDR3 DNA follows: TGTGCCACCAGCAGAGATCCGCTACAGGGATTGAAGACCCAGTACTTC. The full variable domain, its missing parts supplied by reference TRBV15 and TRBJ2-5, is DAMVIQNPRYQVTQFGKPVTLSCSQTLNHNVMYWYQQKSSQAPKLLFHYYDKDFNNEADTPDNFQSRRPNTSFCFLDIRSPGLGDTAMYLCATSRDPLQGLKTQYFGPGTRLLVL.

This clone was detected a few times. The chain joins TRBV19 to TRBJ2-3; 14 bases agree with TRBD2. This CDR3 has 18 residues. The germline V gene encodes CDR1 LNHDA and CDR2 SQIVND (reference sequence). Germline trimming cut 5 bases from V and 0 bases from J; bases unmatched to any gene: 7. The CDR3 spells CASSSRLAGGPSTDTQYF. CDR3 DNA: TGTGCCAGTAGTTCCCGACTAGCGGGGGGGCCTAGCACAGATACGCAGTATTTT.

On this clone itself: The sample holds other DNA sequences that translate to the same CDR3. V usage is TRBV5-1 and J usage is TRBJ2-7; 9 bases fit TRBD2. The CDR3 is 15 amino acids. Trimming cost V 0 bases and J 0 bases; bases outside gene matches: 1. Germline V lookup: CDR1 SGHRS, CDR2 YFSETQ. The CDR3 DNA reads as TGCGCCAGCAGCTTGGGACTAGCGGACTCCTACGAGCAGTACTTC. Its translation: CASSLGLADSYEQYF.

V and J are TRBV19 and TRBJ1-2; TRBD1 agrees at 10 bases. Germline V lookup: CDR1 LNHDA, CDR2 SQIVND (reference sequence). This CDR3 comprises 17 residues. With 0 bases clipped from V and 7 bases from J, the junction kept 11 bases outside the gene matches. CDR3 DNA sequence: TGTGCCAGTAGTATAGATCTCGGGACAGGGGATACATTTGGCTACACCTTC. It encodes CASSIDLGTGDTFGYTF.

This clone occurred a few times. This chain links TRBV6-5 with TRBJ1-6, with 8 positions matching TRBD1. This CDR3 is 15 amino acids long. J was trimmed by 9 bases and V by 2 bases; bases with no gene match: 6. Germline CDR1 is MNHEY and CDR2 is SVGAGI. CDR3 residues: CASSYQTGVVSPLHF. The CDR3 DNA reads TGTGCCAGCAGTTACCAGACAGGGGTCGTTTCACCCCTCCACTTT.

The chain couples TRBV19 to TRBJ1-4; tentative D call: TRBD1 (5 bases). The CDR3 sequence is 13 residues long. Germline lookup yields CDR1 LNHDA and CDR2 SQIVND (reference sequence). V was cut by 5 bases and J by 7 bases, with 11 bases left in between. The DNA for the CDR3 is TGTGCCAGTAGTCCAGGGCGAAGTGAAAAACTGTTTTTT. This sequence encodes CASSPGRSEKLFF.

The rearrangement links TRBV2 to TRBJ2-2, with 15 bases matching TRBD2. Germline V lookup: CDR1 SNHLY, CDR2 FYNNEI. This CDR3 contains 18 residues. J lost 3 bases, V lost 5 bases, and 7 bases had no gene match. CDR3: CASSWTSGGAVDTGELFF. The DNA of the CDR3 is TGTGCCAGCAGTTGGACTAGCGGGGGGGCCGTGGACACCGGGGAGCTGTTTTTT.

V and J are TRBV19 and TRBJ1-1; perhaps TRBD1 as D (5 bases). Deletions cut 7 bases from V and 8 bases from J, with 14 bases between. The germline V gene encodes CDR1 LNHDA and CDR2 SQIVND (reference sequence). The CDR3 is made up of 12 amino acids. The CDR3: CASIGAKWEAFF. CDR3 sequence (DNA): TGTGCCAGTATAGGGGCGAAATGGGAAGCTTTCTTT.

The rearrangement links TRBV5-1 to TRBJ2-7; 9 bases line up with TRBD2. V lost 2 bases to trimming and J lost 3 bases; unmatched junction nucleotides: 6. CDR3 length equals 15 residues. The germline V gene has CDR1 SGHRS and CDR2 YFSETQ. This CDR3 reads CASSFLAGEVYEQYF. CDR3 DNA: TGCGCCAGCAGCTTTTTAGCGGGGGAGGTCTACGAGCAGTACTTC.

V usage is TRBV13 and J usage is TRBJ2-7; TRBD1 aligns across 12 bases. V shed 0 bases and J 6 bases; nucleotides not matched to a gene: 3. This CDR3 has 15 residues. Germline values: CDR1 PRHDT, CDR2 FYEKMQ (reference sequence). This chain's CDR3 is CASSLGGQGAFEQYF. The CDR3 nucleotides read TGTGCCAGCAGCTTAGGGGGACAGGGGGCCTTCGAGCAGTACTTC.

The gene calls are TRBV15 and TRBJ2-5, with TRBD2 identical over 8 bases. The J call may be incorrect, as the DNA end agrees better with TRBJ2-7. The germline V gene encodes CDR1 LNHNV and CDR2 YYDKDF (reference sequence). The CDR3 length is 14 residues. As DNA, the CDR3 is TGTGCCACCAGTGTGACTAGCGCCTCCTACGAGCAGTACTTC. Amino acid sequence: CATSVTSASYEQYF.

The chain recombines TRBV5-3 with TRBJ1-2; 8 bases align to TRBD1. TRBV5-3 is flagged as an ORF with uncertain function. The CDR3 runs to 15 residues. J lost 6 bases, V lost 3 bases, and 10 bases had no gene match. The CDR3 protein is CARSSGQGPSHGYTF. As DNA, the CDR3 is TGTGCCAGAAGCTCAGGACAGGGCCCTAGCCATGGCTACACCTTC.

This sequence joins TRBV4-2 and TRBJ2-2; 10 nucleotides line up with TRBD2. Trimming removed 0 bases from V and 4 bases from J; junction bases left unmatched: 2. The CDR3 has 16 residues. Germline CDR1 LGHNA, CDR2 YNFKEQ. The DNA for the CDR3 is TGTGCCAGCAGCCAAGACGGGACTAGCGCCACCGGGGAGCTGTTTTTT. It specifies CASSQDGTSATGELFF.

CDR3 DNA: TGTGCCAGCAGTGACACATTGAACACTGAAGCTTTCTTT. This gives the protein CASSDTLNTEAFF. The V and J genes are TRBV6-1 and TRBJ1-1; D gene uncertain. The CDR3 loop spans 13 amino acids. CDR1 and CDR2 (germline): MNHNS, SASEGT. Trimming removed 3 bases from V and 0 bases from J, with 5 bases in between.

The CDR3 spells CASSEGRGAPDTQYF. In DNA, the CDR3 is TGTGCCAGCAGTGAGGGGCGGGGGGCACCCGATACGCAGTATTTT. V gene TRBV6-4 combines with J gene TRBJ2-3, with 8 bases lining up with TRBD2. The germline gives CDR1 MRHNA, CDR2 SNTAGT. The CDR3 extends over 15 amino acids. The ends lost 3 bases at V and 6 bases at J; junction bases unmatched: 8.

The CDR3 sequence is CASSLPNRGYGQPQHF. The DNA for the CDR3 is TGTGCCAGCAGCCTACCAAATAGAGGGTATGGTCAGCCCCAGCATTTT. This sequence joins TRBV28 and TRBJ1-5; no clear D gene. The CDR3 extends over 16 amino acids. With 6 bases removed from V and 6 bases from J, the gap between germline ends came to 21 bases. Germline V gene data show CDR1 as MDHEN and CDR2 as SYDVKM.

This rearrangement joins TRBV19 to TRBJ1-6, with 9 bases lining up with TRBD1. Germline CDR1 LNHDA, CDR2 SQIVND (reference sequence). V shed 5 bases, J shed 7 bases, and the junction held 9 bases outside the gene matches. The CDR3 loop spans 16 amino acids. The CDR3, as DNA: TGTGCCAGTAGTTATATGGGACAGGGTTTGAATTCACCCCTCCACTTT. It translates to CASSYMGQGLNSPLHF.

This clone came up a few times. This CDR3 reads CASSALQGSLYGYTF. For the CDR3, the DNA is TGTGCCAGCAGCGCCTTACAGGGATCACTCTATGGCTACACCTTC. V and J are TRBV9 and TRBJ1-2, with D perhaps matching TRBD1 (6 bases). V shed 3 bases and J shed 4 bases, with 16 bases lying between them. CDR1 and CDR2 from the germline V gene are SGDLS and YYNGEE. The CDR3 runs 15 residues.